What follows describes a single T cell receptor (beta chain). The data belong to a study of PD-1 blockade in classical Hodgkin lymphoma. Using immunoSEQ multiplex PCR, the repertoire was profiled, and TCRdb retains in-frame clones only, with some absent. The sample holds 46,000 or so clones, 80% seen once. This CDR3 is 16 amino acids long. The trim removed 0 bases at V and 4 bases at J, leaving 8 bases unmatched. CDR1 and CDR2 from the germline V gene are GTSNPN and SVGIG (reference sequence). Following autologous stem cell transplantation, relapse occurred in every patient, and exposure to brentuximab vedotin varied. Each best response was a complete response, a partial response or progressive disease.

The chain recombines TRBV30 with TRBJ2-2; 7 bases are a match to TRBD1. This specimen was peripheral blood mononuclear cells (PBMCs), taken before the second cycle of nivolumab. This sequence originates from a human donor with classical Hodgkin lymphoma. This CDR3 reads CAWSVPGGVGTGELFF. The CDR3 DNA reads TGTGCCTGGAGTGTACCAGGGGGAGTCGGCACCGGGGAGCTGTTTTTT.